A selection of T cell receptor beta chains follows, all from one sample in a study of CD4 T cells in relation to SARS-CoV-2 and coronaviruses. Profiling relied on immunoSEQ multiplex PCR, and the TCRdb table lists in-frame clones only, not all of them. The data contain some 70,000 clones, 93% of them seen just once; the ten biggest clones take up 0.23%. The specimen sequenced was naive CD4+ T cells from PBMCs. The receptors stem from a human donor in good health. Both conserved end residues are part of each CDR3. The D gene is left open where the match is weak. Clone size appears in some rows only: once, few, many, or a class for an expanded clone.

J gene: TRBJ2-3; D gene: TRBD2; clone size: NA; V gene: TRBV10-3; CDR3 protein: CAISGGLAGTDTQYF; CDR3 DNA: TGTGCCATCAGTGGGGGACTAGCGGGGACAGATACGCAGTATTTT
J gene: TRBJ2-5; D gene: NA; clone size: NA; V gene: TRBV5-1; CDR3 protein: CASSPSAQETQYF; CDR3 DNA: TGCGCCAGCAGCCCCAGCGCCCAAGAGACCCAGTACTTC
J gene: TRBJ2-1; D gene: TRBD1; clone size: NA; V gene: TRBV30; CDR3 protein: CAWSAGTGSREQFF; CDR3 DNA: TGTGCCTGGAGCGCCGGGACAGGGAGTCGAGAGCAGTTCTTC
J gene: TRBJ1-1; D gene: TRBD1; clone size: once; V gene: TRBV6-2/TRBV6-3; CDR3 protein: CASSLDRGREAFF; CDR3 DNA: TGTGCCAGCAGTTTGGACAGGGGGCGGGAGGCTTTCTTT
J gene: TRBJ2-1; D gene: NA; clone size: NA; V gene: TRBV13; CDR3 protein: CASSRTNEQFF; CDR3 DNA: TGTGCCAGCAGTAGGACGAATGAGCAGTTCTTC
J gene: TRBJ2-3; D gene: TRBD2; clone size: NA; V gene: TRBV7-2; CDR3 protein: CASSLARASGRGADTQYF; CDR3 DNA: TGTGCCAGCAGCTTAGCGCGAGCTAGCGGGAGGGGTGCAGATACGCAGTATTTT
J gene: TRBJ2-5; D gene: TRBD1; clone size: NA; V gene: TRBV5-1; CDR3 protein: CASSSTRTGQETQYF; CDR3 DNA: TGCGCCAGCAGCTCCACGCGGACAGGACAAGAGACCCAGTACTTC
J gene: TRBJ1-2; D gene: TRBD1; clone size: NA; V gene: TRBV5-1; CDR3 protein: CASSLEGASGYTF; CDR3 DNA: TGCGCCAGCAGCTTGGAGGGGGCAAGTGGCTACACCTTC
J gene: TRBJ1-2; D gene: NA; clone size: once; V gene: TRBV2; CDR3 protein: CASSELLGAIYGYTF; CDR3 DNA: TGTGCCAGCAGTGAATTGTTGGGGGCGATCTATGGCTACACCTTC
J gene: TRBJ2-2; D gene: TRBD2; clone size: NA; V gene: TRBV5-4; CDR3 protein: CASSFPSARTSGAGELFF; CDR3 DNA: TGTGCCAGCAGCTTCCCTTCCGCCAGGACTAGCGGGGCCGGGGAGCTGTTTTTT
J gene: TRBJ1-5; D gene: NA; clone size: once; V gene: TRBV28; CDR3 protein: CASSLNRYQPQHF; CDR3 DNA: TGTGCCAGCAGTTTAAACAGGTATCAGCCCCAGCATTTT
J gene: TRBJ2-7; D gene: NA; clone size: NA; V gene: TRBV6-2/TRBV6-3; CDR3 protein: CASSYFRNTSYEQYF; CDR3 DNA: TGTGCCAGCAGTTACTTTCGCAACACAAGCTACGAGCAGTACTTC
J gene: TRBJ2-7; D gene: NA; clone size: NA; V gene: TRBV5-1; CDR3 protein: CASSSLDRASSYEQYF; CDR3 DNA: TGCGCCAGCAGCAGCCTAGACAGAGCGAGCTCCTACGAGCAGTACTTC
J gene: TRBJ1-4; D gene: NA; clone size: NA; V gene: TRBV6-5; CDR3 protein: CASSRPAGLNEKLFF; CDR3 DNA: TGTGCCAGCAGTCGCCCGGCAGGGCTTAATGAAAAACTGTTTTTT
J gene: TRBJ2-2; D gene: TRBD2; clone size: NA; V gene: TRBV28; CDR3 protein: CASSGLGQRGRNTGELFF; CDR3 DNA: TGTGCCAGCAGTGGCCTAGGACAGCGGGGGAGGAACACCGGGGAGCTGTTTTTT
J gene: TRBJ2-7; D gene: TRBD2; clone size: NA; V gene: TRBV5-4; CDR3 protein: CASSSPRASGLTYEQYF; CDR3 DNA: TGTGCCAGCAGCTCCCCACGGGCTAGCGGCTTAACCTACGAGCAGTACTTC
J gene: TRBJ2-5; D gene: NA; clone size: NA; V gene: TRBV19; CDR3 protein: CASSQEMRETQYF; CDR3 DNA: TGTGCCAGTAGCCAAGAGATGAGGGAGACCCAGTACTTC
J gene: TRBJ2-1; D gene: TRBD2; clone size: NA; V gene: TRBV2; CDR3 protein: CASTGTMTANEQFF; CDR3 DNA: TGTGCCAGCACCGGGACTATGACTGCGAATGAGCAGTTCTTC
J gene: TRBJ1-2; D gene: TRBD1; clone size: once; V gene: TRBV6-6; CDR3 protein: CASSTLTGGHGYTF; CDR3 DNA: TGTGCCAGCAGTACCCTGACAGGGGGCCATGGCTACACCTTC
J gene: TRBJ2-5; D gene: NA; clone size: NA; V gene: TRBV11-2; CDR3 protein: CASSSGQQETQYF; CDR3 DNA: TGTGCCAGCAGCTCCGGACAGCAAGAGACCCAGTACTTC
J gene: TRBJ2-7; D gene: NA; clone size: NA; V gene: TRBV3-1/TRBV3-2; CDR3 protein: CASSQDMGSSYEQYF; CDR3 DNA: TGTGCCAGCAGCCAAGATATGGGGAGCTCCTACGAGCAGTACTTC
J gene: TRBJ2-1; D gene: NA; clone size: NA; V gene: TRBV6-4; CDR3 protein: CASSAGLNEQFF; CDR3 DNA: TGTGCCAGCAGTGCCGGACTCAATGAGCAGTTCTTC
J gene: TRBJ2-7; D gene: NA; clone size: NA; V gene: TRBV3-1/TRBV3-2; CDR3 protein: CASSQLLAREQYF; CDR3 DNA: TGTGCCAGCAGCCAACTCCTAGCGCGGGAGCAGTACTTC
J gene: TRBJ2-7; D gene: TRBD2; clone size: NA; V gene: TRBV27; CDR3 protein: CASQERGYYEQYF; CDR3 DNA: TGTGCCAGCCAGGAGCGGGGGTACTACGAGCAGTACTTC
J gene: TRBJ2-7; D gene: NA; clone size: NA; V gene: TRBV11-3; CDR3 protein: CASSFGAVYEQYF; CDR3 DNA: TGTGCCAGCAGCTTTGGTGCGGTCTACGAGCAGTACTTC
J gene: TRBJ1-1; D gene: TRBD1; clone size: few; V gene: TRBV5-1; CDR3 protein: CASSLGAGQVYPEAFF; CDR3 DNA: TGCGCCAGCAGCTTGGGTGCCGGACAGGTTTACCCTGAAGCTTTCTTT
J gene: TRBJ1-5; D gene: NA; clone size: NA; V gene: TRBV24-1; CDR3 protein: CATSDGGVQPQHF; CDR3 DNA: TGTGCCACCAGTGACGGGGGGGTTCAGCCCCAGCATTTT
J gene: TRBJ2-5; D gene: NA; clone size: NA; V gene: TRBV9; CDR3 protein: CASSVAPGLARETQYF; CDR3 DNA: TGTGCCAGCAGCGTAGCCCCCGGGCTAGCCCGCGAGACCCAGTACTTC
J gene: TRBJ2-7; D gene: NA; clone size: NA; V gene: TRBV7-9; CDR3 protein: CASSSENSEGEQYF; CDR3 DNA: TGTGCCAGCAGCTCGGAAAATAGCGAGGGCGAGCAGTACTTC
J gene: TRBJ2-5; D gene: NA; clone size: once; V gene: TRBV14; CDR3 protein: CASSQDAGTAQETQYF; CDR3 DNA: TGTGCCAGCAGCCAAGATGCCGGGACCGCCCAAGAGACCCAGTACTTC
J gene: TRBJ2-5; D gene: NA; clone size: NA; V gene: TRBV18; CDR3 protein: CASSPSATRETQYF; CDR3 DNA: TGTGCCAGCTCACCGTCGGCTACCAGGGAGACCCAGTACTTC
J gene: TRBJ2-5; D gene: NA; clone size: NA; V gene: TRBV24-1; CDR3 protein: CATSGPGSETQYF; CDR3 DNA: TGTGCCACCAGTGGGCCAGGGTCGGAGACCCAGTACTTC
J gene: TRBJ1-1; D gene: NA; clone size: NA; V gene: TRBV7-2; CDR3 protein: CASTFAGGGTEAFF; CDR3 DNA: TGTGCCAGCACCTTCGCTGGGGGCGGCACTGAAGCTTTCTTT
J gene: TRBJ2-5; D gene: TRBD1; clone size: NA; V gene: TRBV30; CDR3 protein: CAWSPDRDGETQYF; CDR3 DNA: TGTGCCTGGAGTCCGGACAGGGACGGAGAGACCCAGTACTTC
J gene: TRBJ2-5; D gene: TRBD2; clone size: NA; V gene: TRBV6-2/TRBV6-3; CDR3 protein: CASSYGISLAGGEETQYF; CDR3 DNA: TGTGCCAGCAGTTACGGGATCTCGCTAGCGGGGGGCGAAGAGACCCAGTACTTC
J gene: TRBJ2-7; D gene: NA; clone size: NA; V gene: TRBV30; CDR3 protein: CAWSIAGHYEQYF; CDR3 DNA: TGTGCCTGGAGCATCGCGGGCCACTACGAGCAGTACTTC
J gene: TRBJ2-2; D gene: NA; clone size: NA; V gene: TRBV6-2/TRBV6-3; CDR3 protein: CASSYGTKNTGELFF; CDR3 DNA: TGTGCCAGCAGTTACGGGACAAAGAACACCGGGGAGCTGTTTTTT
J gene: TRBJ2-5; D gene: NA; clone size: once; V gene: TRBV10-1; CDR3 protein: CGRSGPQETQYF; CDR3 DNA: TGCGGCCGGAGCGGGCCGCAAGAGACCCAGTACTTC
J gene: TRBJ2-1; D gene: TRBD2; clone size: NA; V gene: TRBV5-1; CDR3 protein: CASSSGLAGANEQFF; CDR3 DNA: TGCGCCAGCAGCTCCGGACTAGCGGGAGCAAATGAGCAGTTCTTC